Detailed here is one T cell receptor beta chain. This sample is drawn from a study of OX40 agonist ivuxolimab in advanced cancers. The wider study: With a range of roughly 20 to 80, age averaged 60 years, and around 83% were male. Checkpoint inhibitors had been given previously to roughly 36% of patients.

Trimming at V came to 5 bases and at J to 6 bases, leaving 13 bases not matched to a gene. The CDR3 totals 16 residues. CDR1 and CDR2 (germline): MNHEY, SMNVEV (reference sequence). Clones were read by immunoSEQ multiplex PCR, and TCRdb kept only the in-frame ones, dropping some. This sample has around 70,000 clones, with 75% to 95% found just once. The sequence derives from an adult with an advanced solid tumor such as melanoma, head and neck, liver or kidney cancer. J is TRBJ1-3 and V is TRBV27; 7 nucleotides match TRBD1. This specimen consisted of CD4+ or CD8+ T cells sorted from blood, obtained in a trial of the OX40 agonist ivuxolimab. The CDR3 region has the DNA TGTGCCAGCAGTCCTCAGACAGGGCTCGAAGAAAACACCATATATTTT. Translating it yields CASSPQTGLEENTIYF.